The sample holds a few counts of the clone carrying this T cell receptor beta chain. Template switching by 5'RACE produced TCR cDNA, adding a universal primer site and UMIs. TCRdb ran MiXCR on the 5' RACE reads and lists one entry per CDR3 protein. The sample includes hundreds of thousands of distinct CDR3 sequences, approximately 4% of them seen just once. Germline V gene sequence: CDR1 MNHEY, CDR2 SMNVEV (reference sequence). CDR3 length equals 15 residues. V dropped 6 bases and J dropped 3; count of bases not matched to a gene: 10. This sample is part of a study of T cells after yellow fever vaccination.

The J gene is TRBJ2-7, the V gene TRBV27; 8 bases are a match to TRBD1. Sequenced here: PBMCs, sampled 5 days after the yellow fever booster vaccination. The TCR sequence derives from a man aged 18 to 30 who received the YFV17D yellow fever vaccine. CDR3 sequence reads: CASSTGQGAVYEQYF. The CDR3 DNA is TGTGCCAGCAGCACAGGACAGGGTGCAGTCTACGAGCAGTACTTC.